This T cell receptor (beta chain) was identified during a study of blood T cell repertoires in COVID-19. The J segment lost 0 bases and the V segment lost 6 bases, leaving 5 bases of the junction unmatched. The CDR3 is made up of 15 amino acids. CDR1 and CDR2 (germline): MNHEY, SVGAGI. The data were produced by immunoSEQ multiplex PCR, yet TCRdb's version contains in-frame clones alone and is incomplete. The sample carries just under 350,000 clones, around 86% recorded once. The sample taken for sequencing was peripheral blood. This receptor was identified in a woman aged 50 to 65 with COVID-19, enrolled during active disease. The chain has TRBV6-5 and TRBJ1-2, with 9 nucleotides matching TRBD1. The CDR3 nucleotides are TGTGCCAGCAGGGACAGGGGATTCCCTAACTATGGCTACACCTTC. It yields the protein CASRDRGFPNYGYTF.